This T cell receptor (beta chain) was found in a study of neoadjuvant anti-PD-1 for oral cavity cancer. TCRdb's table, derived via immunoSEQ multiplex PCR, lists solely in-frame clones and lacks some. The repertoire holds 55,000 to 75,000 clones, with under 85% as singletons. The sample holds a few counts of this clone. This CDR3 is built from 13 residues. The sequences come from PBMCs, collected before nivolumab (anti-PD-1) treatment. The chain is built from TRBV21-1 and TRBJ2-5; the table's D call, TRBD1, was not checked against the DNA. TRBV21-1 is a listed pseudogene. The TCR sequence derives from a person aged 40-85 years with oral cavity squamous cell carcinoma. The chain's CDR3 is CASSSGGEETQYF. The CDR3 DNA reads TGTGCCAGCAGCAGTGGGGGCGAAGAGACCCAGTACTTC.